This TCR beta chain came from a study of CD8+ T cells in alopecia areata. Whole-study findings and limits: Sequence data from scalp samples additionally include resident alphabeta T cells of normal skin.

Following extraction, RNA underwent reverse transcription to cDNA, which served as the sequencing template. The table came from immunoSEQ multiplex PCR; TCRdb's copy has only in-frame clones and leaves some out. The sample records approximately 98,000 clones, 45% to 70% being singletons. About this clone: The antigen remains unidentified.

Sorted out of PBMCs were CD4+ T cells and CD8+ T cells. Germline V CDR1 and CDR2: GTSNPN, SVGIG (reference sequence). The length of the CDR3 is 15 residues. The V and J ends lost 4 bases and 0 bases respectively, with 12 bases between them. Sequencing was done on a sample of CD8+ T cells sorted from blood. The clonotype comes from a human donor in good health. The gene calls are TRBV30 and TRBJ2-2; perhaps TRBD1 as D (6 bases). CDR3 protein: CAWTLGTTNTGELFF. In nucleotides, the CDR3 is TGTGCCTGGACTCTGGGGACAACGAACACCGGGGAGCTGTTTTTT. Based on the CDR3 plus reference TRBV30 and TRBJ2-2, the full variable domain is SQTIHQWPATLVQPVGSPLSLECTVEGTSNPNLYWYRQAAGRGLQLLFYSVGIGQISSEVPQNLSASRPQDRQFILSSKKLLLSDSGFYLCAWTLGTTNTGELFFGEGSRLTVL.